This T cell receptor beta chain was captured in a study of blood T cell repertoires in COVID-19. Overall study context: Sites across the United States, Italy and Spain contributed samples from acute and convalescent COVID-19. T cells, B-cell-depleted T cells, or PBMCs provided the cDNA or gDNA that served as material.

How the authors handled the data: Amplification from reference gene primers served as the basis for estimated nucleated cell counts. Sequencing used immunoSEQ multiplex PCR; TCRdb keeps in-frame clones, though not all of them. That table gives V, J and clone size, and the DNA gave D and trimming. The sample consists of about 150,000 clones, over 75% of them appearing once. The sequenced material came from peripheral blood. The sequence derives from a woman in her 40s with acute or convalescent COVID-19.

CDR3 nucleotide sequence: TGTGCCAGCAGCTTAGCCTTTGGACTAGCGGGGACGGAGCAGTACTTC. Its protein product is CASSLAFGLAGTEQYF. The chain has TRBV11-3 and TRBJ2-7, with TRBD2 identical over 12 bases. Germline lookup yields CDR1 SGHNT and CDR2 YENEEA. The CDR3 runs 16 residues. The V and J ends lost 1 base and 7 bases, in that order; junction bases with no gene match: 8.